This T cell receptor beta chain was sequenced during a study of shared clonotypes between healthy human individuals. Study information: Researchers drew samples from a couple of women and a few men aged 18 to 49. Plates per donor: three CD4 naive, three CD4 memory, two CD8 naive, one CD8 memory. Study-wide points: The study found lower generation probabilities in non-shared clonotypes than in those shared by all four donors.

On this clone itself: Antigen specificity is unknown.

In the naive CD8 group, cells lacked CD45RO and were positively selected for CCR7, so terminally differentiated effector memory CD45RA+ cells were left out. Caucasian adults living in Nashville, Tennessee, provided all samples. Sequencing used immunoSEQ multiplex PCR; TCRdb keeps in-frame clones, though not all of them. The sample includes about 2 million clones, roughly 94% of them seen just once. Sequences were obtained from naive CD8+ T cells sorted from blood. The TCR was taken from a man aged 18 to 30 in good health.

The CDR3 DNA sequence: TGTGCCATCAGTTCGACTGGACGAGGAATGAACACTGAAGCTTTCTTT. This sequence encodes CAISSTGRGMNTEAFF. The J gene is TRBJ1-1, the V gene TRBV10-3; D call uncertain. The CDR3 length is 16 residues. Germline values: CDR1 ENHRY, CDR2 SYGVKD. V gave up 5 bases and J gave up 0 bases, with 16 bases separating them.